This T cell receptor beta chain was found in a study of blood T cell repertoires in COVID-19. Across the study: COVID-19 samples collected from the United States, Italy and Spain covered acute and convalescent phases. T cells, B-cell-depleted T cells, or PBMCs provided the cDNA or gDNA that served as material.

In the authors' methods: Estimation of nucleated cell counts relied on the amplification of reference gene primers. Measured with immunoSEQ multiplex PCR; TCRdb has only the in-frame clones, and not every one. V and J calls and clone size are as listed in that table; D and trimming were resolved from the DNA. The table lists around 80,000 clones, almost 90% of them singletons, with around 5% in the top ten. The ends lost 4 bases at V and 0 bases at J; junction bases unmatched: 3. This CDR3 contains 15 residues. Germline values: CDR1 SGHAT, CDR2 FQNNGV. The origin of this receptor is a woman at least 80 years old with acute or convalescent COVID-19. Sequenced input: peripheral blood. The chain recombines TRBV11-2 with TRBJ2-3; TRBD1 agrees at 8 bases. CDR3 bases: TGTGCCAGCAGCTCACGGGACAGGAGCACAGATACGCAGTATTTT. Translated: CASSSRDRSTDTQYF.